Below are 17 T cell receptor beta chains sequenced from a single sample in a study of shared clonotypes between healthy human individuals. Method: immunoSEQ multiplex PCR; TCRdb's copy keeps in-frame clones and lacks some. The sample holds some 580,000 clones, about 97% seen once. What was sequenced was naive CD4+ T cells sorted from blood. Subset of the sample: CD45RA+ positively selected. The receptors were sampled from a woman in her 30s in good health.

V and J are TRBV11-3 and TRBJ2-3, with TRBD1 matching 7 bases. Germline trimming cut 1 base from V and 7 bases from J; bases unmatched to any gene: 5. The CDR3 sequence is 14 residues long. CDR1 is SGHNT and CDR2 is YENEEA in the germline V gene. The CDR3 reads CASSLGQQGHTQYF. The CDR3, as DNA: TGTGCCAGCAGCTTAGGTCAACAGGGGCATACGCAGTATTTT.

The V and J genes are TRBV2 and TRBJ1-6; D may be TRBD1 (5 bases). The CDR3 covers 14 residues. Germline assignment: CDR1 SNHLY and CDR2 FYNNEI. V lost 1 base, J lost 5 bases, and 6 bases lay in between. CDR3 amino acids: CASSEEGNNSPLHF. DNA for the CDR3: TGTGCCAGCAGTGAAGAGGGGAATAATTCACCCCTCCACTTT.

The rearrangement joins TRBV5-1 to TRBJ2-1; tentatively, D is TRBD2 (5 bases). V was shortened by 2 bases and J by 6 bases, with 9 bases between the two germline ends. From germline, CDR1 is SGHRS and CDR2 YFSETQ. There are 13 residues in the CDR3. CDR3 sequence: CASSFGEPNEQFF. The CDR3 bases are TGCGCCAGCAGCTTCGGGGAGCCCAATGAGCAGTTCTTC.

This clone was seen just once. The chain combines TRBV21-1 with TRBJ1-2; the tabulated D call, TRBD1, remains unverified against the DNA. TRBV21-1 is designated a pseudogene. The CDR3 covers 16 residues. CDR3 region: CASTGDRGGANYGYTF. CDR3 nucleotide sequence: TGTGCCAGCACTGGGGACAGGGGAGGGGCTAACTATGGCTACACCTTC.

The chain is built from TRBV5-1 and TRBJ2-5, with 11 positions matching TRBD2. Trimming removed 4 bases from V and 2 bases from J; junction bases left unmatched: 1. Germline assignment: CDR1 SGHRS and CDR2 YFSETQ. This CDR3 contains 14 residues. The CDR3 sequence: CASSRLAGQETQYF. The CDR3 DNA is TGCGCCAGCAGCAGACTAGCGGGACAAGAGACCCAGTACTTC.

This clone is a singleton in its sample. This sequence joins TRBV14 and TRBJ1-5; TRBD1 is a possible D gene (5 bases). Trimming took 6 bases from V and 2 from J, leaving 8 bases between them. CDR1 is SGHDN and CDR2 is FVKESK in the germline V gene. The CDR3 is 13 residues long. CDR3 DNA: TGTGCCAGCAGTAAACAGGGCAATCAGCCCCAGCATTTT. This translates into CASSKQGNQPQHF.

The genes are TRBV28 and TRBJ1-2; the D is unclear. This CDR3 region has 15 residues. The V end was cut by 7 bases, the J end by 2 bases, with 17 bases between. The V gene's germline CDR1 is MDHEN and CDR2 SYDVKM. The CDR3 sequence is CASTAGGSRNYGYTF. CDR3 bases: TGTGCCAGCACCGCCGGTGGCAGCAGAAACTATGGCTACACCTTC.

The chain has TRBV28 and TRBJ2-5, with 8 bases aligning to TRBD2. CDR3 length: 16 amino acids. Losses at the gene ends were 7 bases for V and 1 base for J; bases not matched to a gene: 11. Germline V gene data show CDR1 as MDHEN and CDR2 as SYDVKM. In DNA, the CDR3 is TGTGCCAGCAATTCAGCGGGAGAGGAGAGCCAAGAGACCCAGTACTTC. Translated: CASNSAGEESQETQYF.

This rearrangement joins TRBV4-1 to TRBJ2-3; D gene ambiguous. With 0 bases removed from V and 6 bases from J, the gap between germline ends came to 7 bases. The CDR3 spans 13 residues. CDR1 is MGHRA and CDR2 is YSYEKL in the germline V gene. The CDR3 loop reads CASSQDRLDTQYF. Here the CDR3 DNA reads TGCGCCAGCAGCCAAGACCGCTTGGATACGCAGTATTTT.

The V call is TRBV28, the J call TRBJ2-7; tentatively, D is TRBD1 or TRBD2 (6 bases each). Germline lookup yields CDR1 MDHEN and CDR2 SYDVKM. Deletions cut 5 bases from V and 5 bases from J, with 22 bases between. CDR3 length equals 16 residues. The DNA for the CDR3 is TGTGCCAGCAGTCTCGGGGGCTACAGGGTTCGGGACGAGCAGTACTTC. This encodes CASSLGGYRVRDEQYF.

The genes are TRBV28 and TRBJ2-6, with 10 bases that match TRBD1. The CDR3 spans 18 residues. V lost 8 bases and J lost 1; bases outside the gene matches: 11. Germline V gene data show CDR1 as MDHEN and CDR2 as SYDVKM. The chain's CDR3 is CASRPRTGGPSGANVLTF. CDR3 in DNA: TGTGCCAGCCGCCCAAGGACAGGGGGTCCATCTGGGGCCAACGTCCTGACTTTC.

The CDR3 here is CASSLQGGTDTQYF. The CDR3, as DNA: TGTGCCAGCAGCTTACAGGGGGGGACAGATACGCAGTATTTT. The genes are TRBV7-7 and TRBJ2-3; TRBD1 or TRBD2 may be the D gene (7 bases each). V gave up 2 bases and J gave up 3 bases, with 9 bases separating them. The CDR3 is 14 amino acids. The germline CDR1 and CDR2 sequences are SSHAT and FNYEAQ (reference sequence).

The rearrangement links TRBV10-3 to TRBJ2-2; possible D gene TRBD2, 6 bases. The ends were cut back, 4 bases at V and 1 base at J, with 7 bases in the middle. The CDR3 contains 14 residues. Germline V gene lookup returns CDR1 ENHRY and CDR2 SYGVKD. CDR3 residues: CAISARENTGELFF. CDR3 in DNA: TGTGCCATCAGTGCGCGGGAGAACACCGGGGAGCTGTTTTTT.

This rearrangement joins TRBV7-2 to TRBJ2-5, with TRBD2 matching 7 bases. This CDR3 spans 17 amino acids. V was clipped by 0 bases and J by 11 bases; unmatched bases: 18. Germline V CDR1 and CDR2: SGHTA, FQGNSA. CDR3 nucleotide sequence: TGTGCCAGCAGCTTAGCGCTCAGCGGGATTCCCCTTAGAGAGCAGTACTTC. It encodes CASSLALSGIPLREQYF.

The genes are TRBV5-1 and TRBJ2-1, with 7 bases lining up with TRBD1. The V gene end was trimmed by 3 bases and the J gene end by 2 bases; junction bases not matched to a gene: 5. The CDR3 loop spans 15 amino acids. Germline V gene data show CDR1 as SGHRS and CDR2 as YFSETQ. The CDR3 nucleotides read TGCGCCAGCAGCTCGGGACAGCTGACCTACAATGAGCAGTTCTTC. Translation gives CASSSGQLTYNEQFF.

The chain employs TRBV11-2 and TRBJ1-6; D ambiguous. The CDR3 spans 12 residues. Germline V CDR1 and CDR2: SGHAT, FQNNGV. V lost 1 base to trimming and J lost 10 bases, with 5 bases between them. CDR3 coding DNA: TGTGCCAGCAGCTTAGTATCCTCACCCCTCCACTTT. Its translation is CASSLVSSPLHF.

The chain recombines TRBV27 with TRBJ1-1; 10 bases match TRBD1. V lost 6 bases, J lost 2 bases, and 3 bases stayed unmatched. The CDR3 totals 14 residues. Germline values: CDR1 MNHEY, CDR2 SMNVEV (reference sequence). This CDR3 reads CASSRDRGNTEAFF. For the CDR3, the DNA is TGTGCCAGCAGCCGGGACAGGGGAAACACTGAAGCTTTCTTT.